Described below is a single TCR beta chain sequence and its context. This clone's antigen is unknown. It has no much larger one-base neighbor in the sample; base qualities were not kept. The CDR3, from cysteine to phenylalanine, totals 16 residues. Only CDR3 DNA is held: 48 bases, read in frame from base 1. Unmatched junction bases come to 13, with V trimmed by 5 bases and J by 8 bases. In the germline V gene (reference sequence), CDR1 corresponds to SEHNR and CDR2 to FQNEAQ. The data stem from a study of T cell responses to AZD1222 COVID-19 vaccine (dated by TCRdb to the early 2020s). In terms of the full investigation: A total of around 240 trial participants underwent TCR sequencing, of whom 207 received two doses of AZD1222 and around 25 received two doses of the MenACWY control vaccine. Enrollment into the trials was organized by age into subgroups of 18-55, 56-69 and 70-plus years, and those subgroups contained about 160, 30 and 59 TCR-sequenced participants, respectively. Here is what the overall study found, with its caveats: Spike-specific TCR breadth and depth rose significantly after two AZD1222 doses compared with day 0 and with MenACWY recipients. Reportedly, almost half of the unique spike-specific TCRs recognized epitopes lying outside the regions that are mutated in the B.1.351 and B.1.1.7 variants. Only a handful of AZD1222 recipients were SARS-CoV-2 seropositive at baseline, limiting conclusions about previously exposed vaccinees. Participants were mostly white British and included more females than males, and it was suggested by the authors that clonal diversity may have been underestimated. In the small 56-69-year group, the increase in depth fell short of significance, most likely because of low power. CD4 TCRs associated with the vaccine covered the entire spike protein, and the dominant responses were in regions 160-218 and 743-854. Because no day 14 peak-response samples were available, the repertoires could be characterized only after the peak T cell response.

What the time point label conveys for this sample: about 28 days (+/-7) after the second vaccine dose. AZD1222 recipients whose second dose came at about 4 weeks and those whose second dose came at about 12 weeks were combined into one group, since spike-specific TCR depth and breadth did not differ between the two schedules. Samples from vaccinated people were obtained from the UK trials COV001 and COV002, which included a single-blind randomized controlled phase 2/3 trial of AZD1222 (ChAdOx1 nCoV-19) in healthy adults. Trial participant PBMC samples were collected at day 0 and day 28 after the second dose for TCRbeta chain sequencing. The CDR3 regions of human TCRbeta chains were subjected to immunosequencing. The paper's data handling went like this. Repertoire TCRs were checked for matches against a reference library of SARS-CoV-2-specific TCRs that had been generated using the MIRA antigen-specificity platform. Breadth was defined as the fraction of unique TCRs that were SARS-CoV-2-associated. Depth was defined as the fraction of total T cells that were SARS-CoV-2-associated. Using the MIRA data, each spike-specific TCR was assigned both to the spike region to which the TCR was reactive and to a CD4 or CD8 class. Log10-transformed breadth and depth values were compared by one-way ANOVA with Sidak's multiple comparisons tests. TCRdb limited this immuneACCESS table to in-frame rearrangements with V and J called. A share of clones is missing; checked studies link under half to unresolved V genes, and the rest is unexplained. V and J calls and clone size are those listed in that table; D and trimming were worked out from the DNA. The sample profile shows 180,000 or so clones; about 91% of them were found once. 1.3% of the sample is held by the ten biggest clonotypes.

The chain couples TRBV7-9 to TRBJ2-1, with 9 bases in between that match TRBD2. The clonotype originates from an adult who received the AZD1222 COVID-19 vaccine. The sample here was peripheral blood, taken 28 days after the second AZD1222 dose. The CDR3 region reads CASSPGRAGGGYEQFF. The DNA sequence is given as TGTGCCAGCAGCCCAGGCAGGGCGGGAGGGGGCTATGAGCAGTTCTTC. The entire variable domain, with the stretches around the CDR3 drawn from the reference TRBV7-9 and TRBJ2-1 proteins, is DTGVSQNPRHKITKRGQNVTFRCDPISEHNRLYWYRQTLGQGPEFLTYFQNEAQLEKSRLLSDRFSAERPKGSFSTLEIQRTEQGDSAMYLCASSPGRAGGGYEQFFGPGTRLTVL.